The clone carrying this T cell receptor (beta chain) appeared a few times. The table came from immunoSEQ multiplex PCR; TCRdb's copy has only in-frame clones and leaves some out. Altogether roughly 9,900 clones are present, about 68% being singletons, with the ten largest covering 10%. The time point was: cycle 4 day 1 (C4D1), after around six weeks of nivolumab. Every single patient, without exception, relapsed after autologous stem cell transplantation, and brentuximab vedotin exposure varied. PBMCs, once thawed, yielded CD8+ T cells isolated by magnetic negative selection. The data were taken from a study of PD-1 blockade in classical Hodgkin lymphoma. V was cut by 1 base and J by 5 bases, with 12 bases left in between. Germline CDR1 reads SEHNR; CDR2 reads FQNEAQ (reference sequence). The CDR3 spans 14 residues.

Sample: CD8+ T cells from blood, taken before the fourth cycle of nivolumab. This receptor was identified in a human donor with classical Hodgkin lymphoma. V is TRBV7-9 and J is TRBJ2-7, with D perhaps TRBD2 (5 bases). This CDR3 reads CASSLVTSGNEQYF. In DNA form, the CDR3 reads TGTGCCAGCAGCTTAGTAACGAGCGGCAACGAGCAGTACTTC.